This TCR beta chain was sequenced in a study of shared clonotypes between healthy human individuals. Study context: The donors, two women and a few men, were aged 18 to 49.

Per the original methods: ImmunoSEQ output held junction-only sequences without quality scores, so filtering differed. Sequenced by immunoSEQ multiplex PCR; TCRdb stores in-frame clones only, minus some. V, J and clone size are those of that table, while D and trimming were read from the DNA. The sample has millions of clones, just over 90% seen once. CDR1 is GTSNPN, CDR2 SVGIG, per germline (reference sequence). The CDR3 runs to 13 residues. V dropped 1 base and J dropped 4 bases, with 8 bases sitting between them. Broader study findings: Shared across several donors were 5% to 6% of the naive CD4 clonotypes.

Donors comprised only Caucasian adults living in Nashville, Tennessee. This clone was detected a few times. No antigen is known for it. The sample consisted of naive CD4+ T cells from PBMCs. Stated subset: CD45RA+ positively selected. The sequence was obtained from a man aged 18-30 years in good health. Some clones in this sample may be carry-over from other donors' samples. V gene TRBV30 combines with J gene TRBJ1-5; D uncertain. CDR3 DNA sequence: TGTGCCTGGAGTGAGGCGGGGAATCAGCCCCAGCATTTT. Encoded protein: CAWSEAGNQPQHF.